The 8 T cell receptor beta chains below all came from one sample that was sequenced in a study of CXCR3-negative and CXCR3-positive naive CD8 T cells. The libraries of TRB cDNA were prepared using 5' RACE with UMI labels. One entry per CDR3 protein, without DNA, is what TCRdb gives after re-calling the 5' RACE reads. There are tens of thousands of distinct CDR3 sequences in the sample, with about 1.6% held by the top ten. Sequenced sample: naive CXCR3- CD8+ T cells from blood. Noted subset: CD45RO-CCR7+CD27+CD95- naive CD8+ T cells lacking CXCR3 (TNR3-). These receptors all stem from a human donor in good health. Some clones in this sample may be carry-over from other donors' samples.

This sequence joins TRBV28 and TRBJ2-3; TCRdb indicates TRBD1, and absent DNA this call remains unverified. The CDR3 is 14 amino acids. Per germline, CDR1 MDHEN and CDR2 SYDVKM. The CDR3 region is CASSLVGTENTQYF.

The rearrangement uses TRBV12-3 or TRBV12-4 and TRBJ2-1; TCRdb's D gene call, TRBD2, goes unchecked for lack of DNA. The CDR3 is made up of 14 amino acids. This CDR3 reads CASSLTSGYNEQFF.

This clonotype is labeled medium-sized based on frequency. The chain employs TRBV4-1 and TRBJ1-1; TCRdb designates TRBD1, a call that cannot be tested without DNA. The CDR3 consists of 17 residues. Germline CDR1 is MGHRA and CDR2 is YSYEKL. This chain's CDR3 is CASSQDQWDAVNTEAFF.

This chain uses TRBV20-1 with TRBJ2-1; absent DNA, TCRdb's TRBD2 call cannot be checked. CDR3 length: 15 amino acids. Germline V lookup: CDR1 DFQATT, CDR2 SNEGSKA (reference sequence). The CDR3 loop reads CSARDPGGSYNEQFF.

The J gene is TRBJ2-3, the V gene TRBV28; TCRdb's D call, TRBD2, is unchecked because there is no DNA. Germline-derived CDR1 and CDR2 are MDHEN and SYDVKM. The CDR3 runs 16 residues. CDR3 sequence: CASRSGLAGLQGTQYF.

The CDR3 sequence is CATSDPDRETQYF. The chain employs TRBV24-1 and TRBJ2-5. This CDR3 spans 13 amino acids. Germline V gene sequence: CDR1 KGHDR, CDR2 SFDVKD.

The CDR3 sequence is CASSLVGREAFF. This sequence joins TRBV2 and TRBJ1-1. The CDR3 is 12 residues long. Germline-derived CDR1 and CDR2 are SNHLY and FYNNEI.

V gene TRBV29-1 combines with J gene TRBJ2-7; the TCRdb call, TRBD1, lacks DNA for checking. This CDR3 is built from 13 residues. Germline V gene sequence: CDR1 SQVTM, CDR2 ANQGSEA. Here the CDR3 reads CSVEQDRVGEQYF.